This TCR beta chain came from a study of CD8+ T cells in alopecia areata. Study at large: Percent affected scalp area, the SALT score, rated treated patients' severity.

Following extraction, RNA underwent reverse transcription to cDNA, which served as the sequencing template. The assay was immunoSEQ multiplex PCR, and TCRdb's table has in-frame clones only and misses some. Found here are about 120,000 clones, about 50% of them singletons; the top ten hold roughly 0.5%. The CDR3 loop spans 14 amino acids. Germline V gene data show CDR1 as MNHNY and CDR2 as SVGAGI (reference sequence). Trimming left V 5 bases short and J 0 bases short, with 11 bases between. Comment on this clone: What it recognizes is unknown.

General study results and limits: Scalp repertoires also include resident alphabeta T cells from normal skin. Many expanded lesional clones persisted during tofacitinib (in both scalp and blood).

Treatment here: oral pan-JAK inhibitor, 5-10 mg twice daily. The chain uses TRBV6-6 and TRBJ2-7; no clear D gene. This receptor was obtained from a human donor with alopecia areata. Source: CD4+ T cells sorted from blood, taken at week 4, from a patient treated with tofacitinib. This CDR3 is CASSTGRGSYEQYF. The CDR3 DNA is TGTGCCAGCAGTACCGGTCGAGGCTCCTACGAGCAGTACTTC.